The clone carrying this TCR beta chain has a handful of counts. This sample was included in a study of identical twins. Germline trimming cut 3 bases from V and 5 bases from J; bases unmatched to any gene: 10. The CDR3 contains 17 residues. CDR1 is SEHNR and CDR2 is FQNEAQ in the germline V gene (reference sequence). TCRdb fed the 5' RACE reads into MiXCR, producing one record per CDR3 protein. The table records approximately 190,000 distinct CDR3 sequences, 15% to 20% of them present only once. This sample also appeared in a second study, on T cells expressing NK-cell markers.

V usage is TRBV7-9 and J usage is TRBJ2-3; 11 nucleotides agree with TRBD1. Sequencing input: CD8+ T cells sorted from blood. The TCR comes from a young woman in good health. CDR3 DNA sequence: TGTGCCAGCAGCTTCCCGGGACAGGGGGTCGGAGGAGATACGCAGTATTTT. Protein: CASSFPGQGVGGDTQYF.